This TCR beta chain was recovered during a study of regulatory T cells in long-lasting Graves disease. Study-wide results and caveats: Less diverse TCR repertoires were seen in persistent Graves' patients than in newly diagnosed ones.

iRepertoire HTBI primers and Arm-PCR of CDR3 regions built TCR beta libraries. TCRdb reprocessed the multiplex PCR reads with MiXCR, giving one entry per CDR3 protein. The profile shows almost 450,000 distinct CDR3 sequences, about a sixth of them singletons. This sample's time point: newly diagnosed GD, antithyroid drugs for less than 3 months. RNA extracted from PBMCs served as the sequencing template. The CDR3 consists of 16 residues. V dropped 4 bases and J dropped 5; count of bases not matched to a gene: 12. The germline gives CDR1 SEHNR, CDR2 FQNEAQ (reference sequence). Concerning this clonotype itself: The target antigen is unknown.

These data are also associated with another study on T cells in Graves' hyperthyroidism and ophthalmopathy. That work contributes: Diagnostic decisions used clinical symptoms, serum thyroxine and TRAb, thyroid ultrasound and orbital computed tomography.

This material consisted of peripheral blood mononuclear cells (PBMCs), taken at new diagnosis, from a patient treated with antithyroid drugs. The chain has TRBV7-9 and TRBJ2-7; 9 bases align to TRBD1. The sequence derives from a woman aged 25 to 39 with Graves disease. CDR3 bases: TGTGCCAGCAGCTCGACTACCGGGACAGGGATTGACGAGCAGTACTTC. Translation: CASSSTTGTGIDEQYF. Drawing the rest from reference TRBV7-9 and TRBJ2-7, the complete variable domain is DTGVSQNPRHKITKRGQNVTFRCDPISEHNRLYWYRQTLGQGPEFLTYFQNEAQLEKSRLLSDRFSAERPKGSFSTLEIQRTEQGDSAMYLCASSSTTGTGIDEQYFGPGTRLTVT.